A selection of T cell receptor beta chains follows, all from one sample in a study of blood T cells in healthy people across ages. MiXCR, applied by TCRdb to the 5' RACE reads, yields one record per CDR3 protein. The sample shows about 640,000 distinct CDR3 sequences, about 54% of them seen only once. Sample: blood. These receptors came from a man aged 55 to 69 in good health. Each CDR3 is given with its conserved first and last residue. A D gene is named only where the DNA matches it firmly. Expanded clones get a size class; other rows say once, few or many, or leave the size out.

D gene: -
J gene: TRBJ1-2
V gene: TRBV6-5
clone size: few
CDR3 protein: CASSYPGGGAEGYTF
CDR3 DNA: TGTGCCAGCAGTTACCCCGGCGGGGGCGCGGAAGGCTACACCTTC

D gene: -
J gene: TRBJ2-3
V gene: TRBV7-2
clone size: -
CDR3 protein: CASSFNSGDTQYF
CDR3 DNA: TGTGCCAGCAGCTTCAACAGCGGGGATACGCAGTATTTT

D gene: -
J gene: TRBJ1-1
V gene: TRBV20-1
clone size: -
CDR3 protein: CSARVGGGLTEAFF
CDR3 DNA: TGCAGTGCTAGAGTAGGGGGGGGCTTGACTGAAGCTTTCTTT

D gene: TRBD1
J gene: TRBJ1-4
V gene: TRBV13
clone size: -
CDR3 protein: CASSPRGPSGKLFF
CDR3 DNA: TGTGCCAGCAGCCCCAGGGGGCCCTCGGGGAAACTGTTTTTT

D gene: TRBD1
J gene: TRBJ2-5
V gene: TRBV20-1
clone size: few
CDR3 protein: CSAPTGGQETQYF
CDR3 DNA: TGCAGTGCTCCGACAGGGGGCCAAGAGACCCAGTACTTC

D gene: TRBD1
J gene: TRBJ1-1
V gene: TRBV5-5
clone size: few
CDR3 protein: CASRLQGATEAFF
CDR3 DNA: TGTGCCAGCAGATTACAGGGGGCCACTGAAGCTTTCTTT

D gene: -
J gene: TRBJ1-6
V gene: TRBV6-1
clone size: few
CDR3 protein: CASSTLGNSPLHF
CDR3 DNA: TGTGCCAGCTCGACCCTTGGGAATTCACCCCTCCACTTT

D gene: -
J gene: TRBJ2-1
V gene: TRBV11-2
clone size: few
CDR3 protein: CASSGSLSSYNEQFF
CDR3 DNA: TGTGCCAGCAGCGGCAGCCTGAGCTCCTACAATGAGCAGTTCTTC

D gene: -
J gene: TRBJ2-1
V gene: TRBV10-2
clone size: -
CDR3 protein: CASSELGGWGNEQFF
CDR3 DNA: TGCGCCAGCAGTGAGTTGGGGGGATGGGGCAATGAGCAGTTCTTC

D gene: TRBD1
J gene: TRBJ1-5
V gene: TRBV20-1
clone size: many
CDR3 protein: CSASTGEGQGGNSNQPQHF
CDR3 DNA: TGCAGTGCTAGTACGGGGGAGGGACAGGGTGGAAATAGCAATCAGCCCCAGCATTTT

D gene: -
J gene: TRBJ2-7
V gene: TRBV5-8
clone size: -
CDR3 protein: CASSLSGKSYEQYF
CDR3 DNA: TGTGCCAGCAGCTTATCCGGGAAATCCTACGAGCAGTACTTC

D gene: TRBD1
J gene: TRBJ2-7
V gene: TRBV6-1
clone size: -
CDR3 protein: CASSAGQGTQYF
CDR3 DNA: TGTGCCAGCAGTGCCGGACAGGGAACCCAGTACTTC

D gene: -
J gene: TRBJ2-2
V gene: TRBV12-5
clone size: once
CDR3 protein: CASAPTATGELFF
CDR3 DNA: TGTGCTAGTGCCCCGACAGCCACCGGGGAGCTGTTTTTT

D gene: TRBD1
J gene: TRBJ2-1
V gene: TRBV7-2
clone size: -
CDR3 protein: CASSFTGVSNEQFF
CDR3 DNA: TGTGCCAGCAGCTTTACAGGGGTTTCGAATGAGCAGTTCTTC

D gene: TRBD1
J gene: TRBJ1-2
V gene: TRBV20-1
clone size: -
CDR3 protein: CSASTGDYGYTF
CDR3 DNA: TGCAGTGCTAGTACAGGGGACTATGGCTACACCTTC

D gene: TRBD2
J gene: TRBJ2-1
V gene: TRBV6-2/TRBV6-3
clone size: -
CDR3 protein: CACSYQRGFYNEQFF
CDR3 DNA: TGTGCCTGCAGTTACCAGCGGGGCTTCTACAATGAGCAGTTCTTC

D gene: -
J gene: TRBJ2-7
V gene: TRBV15
clone size: -
CDR3 protein: CATSRDWNEQYF
CDR3 DNA: TGTGCCACCAGCAGAGATTGGAACGAGCAGTACTTC

D gene: -
J gene: TRBJ1-2
V gene: TRBV7-2
clone size: few
CDR3 protein: CASSDRQAGYGYTF
CDR3 DNA: TGTGCCAGCAGCGACCGACAGGCTGGCTATGGCTACACCTTC

D gene: TRBD1
J gene: TRBJ1-2
V gene: TRBV20-1
clone size: once
CDR3 protein: CSAGQGAPAYGYTF
CDR3 DNA: TGCAGTGCGGGACAGGGGGCGCCGGCCTATGGCTACACCTTC

D gene: -
J gene: TRBJ2-7
V gene: TRBV6-1
clone size: -
CDR3 protein: CASRTGPSPQNYEQYF
CDR3 DNA: TGTGCCAGCAGAACCGGGCCCTCGCCCCAGAACTACGAGCAGTACTTC

D gene: -
J gene: TRBJ2-5
V gene: TRBV12-3/TRBV12-4
clone size: -
CDR3 protein: CASSPDGTWEQYF
CDR3 DNA: TGTGCCAGCAGTCCAGACGGGACGTGGGAGCAGTACTTC

D gene: TRBD2
J gene: TRBJ2-5
V gene: TRBV6-6
clone size: -
CDR3 protein: CASSFRLAGDGETQYF
CDR3 DNA: TGTGCCAGCAGTTTTCGGCTAGCGGGAGACGGGGAGACCCAGTACTTC

D gene: TRBD2
J gene: TRBJ2-7
V gene: TRBV3-1
clone size: -
CDR3 protein: CASSQASGTGYEQYF
CDR3 DNA: TGTGCCAGCAGCCAAGCTAGCGGTACCGGCTACGAGCAGTACTTC

D gene: -
J gene: TRBJ1-1
V gene: TRBV20-1
clone size: -
CDR3 protein: CSARDSGPGTEAFF
CDR3 DNA: TGCAGTGCTAGAGATTCCGGGCCTGGAACTGAAGCTTTCTTT

D gene: -
J gene: TRBJ1-5
V gene: TRBV21-1
clone size: -
CDR3 protein: CASSKDRRVGQPQHF
CDR3 DNA: TGTGCCAGCAGCAAAGATCGCAGGGTGGGGCAGCCCCAGCATTTT

D gene: TRBD2
J gene: TRBJ2-1
V gene: TRBV5-1
clone size: -
CDR3 protein: CASSLSLAGGNEQFF
CDR3 DNA: TGCGCCAGCAGCTTGTCGCTAGCGGGGGGTAATGAGCAGTTCTTC

D gene: TRBD2
J gene: TRBJ2-5
V gene: TRBV6-6
clone size: -
CDR3 protein: CASSYSGAASGEETQYF
CDR3 DNA: TGTGCCAGCAGTTACTCTGGGGCGGCTAGCGGAGAAGAGACCCAGTACTTC

D gene: TRBD2
J gene: TRBJ2-3
V gene: TRBV4-2
clone size: -
CDR3 protein: CASSHLLRGGTTDTQYF
CDR3 DNA: TGTGCCAGCAGCCATCTCCTGCGCGGGGGGACCACAGATACGCAGTATTTT

D gene: TRBD1
J gene: TRBJ1-4
V gene: TRBV20-1
clone size: -
CDR3 protein: CSAATGGREKLFF
CDR3 DNA: TGCAGTGCCGCGACAGGGGGCCGTGAAAAACTGTTTTTT

D gene: -
J gene: TRBJ2-6
V gene: TRBV10-3
clone size: -
CDR3 protein: CAISQTGPGANVLTF
CDR3 DNA: TGTGCCATCAGCCAAACAGGGCCTGGGGCCAACGTCCTGACTTTC

D gene: -
J gene: TRBJ2-1
V gene: TRBV7-9
clone size: -
CDR3 protein: CASSFKVEQFF
CDR3 DNA: TGTGCCAGCAGCTTTAAGGTCGAGCAGTTCTTC

D gene: -
J gene: TRBJ2-3
V gene: TRBV12-3/TRBV12-4
clone size: -
CDR3 protein: CASSFGPATDTQYF
CDR3 DNA: TGTGCCAGCAGTTTTGGTCCAGCCACAGATACGCAGTATTTT

D gene: TRBD2
J gene: TRBJ2-7
V gene: TRBV6-6
clone size: -
CDR3 protein: CASSYQLTARESYERYF
CDR3 DNA: TGTGCCAGCAGTTACCAACTCACCGCGCGGGAGTCCTACGAGCGGTACTTC

D gene: -
J gene: TRBJ1-2
V gene: TRBV6-1
clone size: -
CDR3 protein: CASSRTGARANYGYTF
CDR3 DNA: TGTGCCAGCAGTAGGACGGGGGCTAGGGCTAACTATGGCTACACCTTC

D gene: -
J gene: TRBJ2-5
V gene: TRBV20-1
clone size: -
CDR3 protein: CSAHLGDKGVLETQYF
CDR3 DNA: TGCAGTGCTCATCTCGGAGACAAGGGGGTCCTGGAGACCCAGTACTTC

D gene: -
J gene: TRBJ2-1
V gene: TRBV20-1
clone size: -
CDR3 protein: CSARRRGYSYNEQFF
CDR3 DNA: TGCAGTGCCCGTCGCAGGGGTTACTCCTACAATGAGCAGTTCTTC

D gene: -
J gene: TRBJ1-1
V gene: TRBV12-3/TRBV12-4
clone size: once
CDR3 protein: CASSLMAVGPSLAFF
CDR3 DNA: TGTGCCAGCAGTTTAATGGCGGTTGGGCCCAGCCTAGCTTTCTTT

D gene: TRBD2
J gene: TRBJ2-7
V gene: TRBV5-1
clone size: -
CDR3 protein: CASSSTSGGEEQYF
CDR3 DNA: TGCGCCAGCAGCTCGACTAGCGGGGGGGAGGAGCAGTACTTC

D gene: TRBD1
J gene: TRBJ2-7
V gene: TRBV10-3
clone size: -
CDR3 protein: CAISERQGAHEQYF
CDR3 DNA: TGTGCCATCAGTGAGAGGCAGGGGGCCCACGAGCAGTACTTC

D gene: TRBD1
J gene: TRBJ2-7
V gene: TRBV7-6
clone size: -
CDR3 protein: CASSMDRGRVEQYF
CDR3 DNA: TGTGCCAGCAGCATGGACAGGGGGCGAGTCGAGCAGTACTTC

D gene: -
J gene: TRBJ2-3
V gene: TRBV29-1
clone size: -
CDR3 protein: CSVGGAVSGKGTDTQYF
CDR3 DNA: TGCAGCGTTGGAGGAGCGGTTAGCGGAAAAGGCACAGATACGCAGTATTTT

D gene: -
J gene: TRBJ2-6
V gene: TRBV2
clone size: -
CDR3 protein: CASSDSPSGASVLTF
CDR3 DNA: TGTGCCAGCAGTGACTCCCCCTCTGGGGCCAGCGTCCTGACTTTC

D gene: -
J gene: TRBJ2-5
V gene: TRBV20-1
clone size: -
CDR3 protein: CSAPAGGGETQYF
CDR3 DNA: TGCAGTGCCCCGGCTGGCGGTGGAGAGACCCAGTACTTC

D gene: -
J gene: TRBJ2-3
V gene: TRBV20-1
clone size: -
CDR3 protein: CSASPRGARSTDTQYF
CDR3 DNA: TGCAGTGCTAGCCCGAGGGGCGCCAGGAGCACAGATACGCAGTATTTT

D gene: -
J gene: TRBJ2-3
V gene: TRBV10-1
clone size: -
CDR3 protein: CASSGAGGDTQYF
CDR3 DNA: TGCGCCAGCAGTGGGGCTGGGGGAGATACGCAGTATTTT

D gene: -
J gene: TRBJ2-1
V gene: TRBV11-3
clone size: few
CDR3 protein: CASSFSGYEQFF
CDR3 DNA: TGTGCCAGCAGCTTTAGCGGCTATGAGCAGTTCTTC

D gene: -
J gene: TRBJ2-4
V gene: TRBV20-1
clone size: -
CDR3 protein: CSASNGAKNIQYF
CDR3 DNA: TGCAGTGCTAGTAATGGAGCCAAAAACATTCAGTACTTC

D gene: TRBD1
J gene: TRBJ1-5
V gene: TRBV9
clone size: -
CDR3 protein: CASSVSRGQPQHF
CDR3 DNA: TGTGCCAGCAGCGTATCCAGGGGGCAGCCCCAGCATTTT

D gene: TRBD2
J gene: TRBJ2-5
V gene: TRBV4-1
clone size: few
CDR3 protein: CASSVRTSDQETQYF
CDR3 DNA: TGCGCCAGCAGCGTGCGAACTAGCGACCAAGAGACCCAGTACTTC

D gene: -
J gene: TRBJ1-2
V gene: TRBV6-1
clone size: few
CDR3 protein: CASSENRDTGYGYTF
CDR3 DNA: TGTGCCAGCAGTGAAAACCGGGACACGGGGTATGGCTACACCTTC

D gene: TRBD1
J gene: TRBJ2-3
V gene: TRBV28
clone size: -
CDR3 protein: CASSFGTGLDTQYF
CDR3 DNA: TGTGCCAGCAGTTTTGGGACAGGGTTGGATACGCAGTATTTT

D gene: TRBD1
J gene: TRBJ2-1
V gene: TRBV10-1
clone size: -
CDR3 protein: CASSESTQQGAMEQFF
CDR3 DNA: TGCGCCAGCAGTGAGTCGACTCAGCAGGGGGCAATGGAGCAGTTCTTC

D gene: TRBD1
J gene: TRBJ1-1
V gene: TRBV4-1
clone size: -
CDR3 protein: CASSHRDRGNRDTEAFF
CDR3 DNA: TGCGCCAGCAGCCACCGGGACAGGGGGAATCGGGACACTGAAGCTTTCTTT

D gene: -
J gene: TRBJ2-4
V gene: TRBV10-3
clone size: -
CDR3 protein: CAISEPNGDIQYF
CDR3 DNA: TGTGCCATCAGTGAGCCGAATGGGGACATTCAGTACTTC